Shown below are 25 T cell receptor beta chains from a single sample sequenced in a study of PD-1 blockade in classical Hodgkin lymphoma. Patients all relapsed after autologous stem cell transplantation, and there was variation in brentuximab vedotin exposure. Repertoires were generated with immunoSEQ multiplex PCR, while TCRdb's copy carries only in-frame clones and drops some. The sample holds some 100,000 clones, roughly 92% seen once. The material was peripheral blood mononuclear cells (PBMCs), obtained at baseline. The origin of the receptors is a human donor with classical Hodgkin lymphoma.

CDR3 in DNA: TGTGCCAGCAGCTTAGGACAGGCGCGAAATCAGTATTTT. This sequence encodes CASSLGQARNQYF. The chain links TRBV7-2 to TRBJ2-3; D is perhaps TRBD1 (6 bases). In germline, CDR1 is SGHTA, CDR2 FQGNSA. This CDR3 has 13 residues. V was pared by 1 base and J by 12 bases, with 14 bases between.

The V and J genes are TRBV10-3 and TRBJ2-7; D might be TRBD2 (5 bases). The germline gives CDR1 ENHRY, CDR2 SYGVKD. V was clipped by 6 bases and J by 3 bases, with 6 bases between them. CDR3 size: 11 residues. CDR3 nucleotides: TGTGCCATCAGAGACTACTACGAGCAGTACTTC. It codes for CAIRDYYEQYF.

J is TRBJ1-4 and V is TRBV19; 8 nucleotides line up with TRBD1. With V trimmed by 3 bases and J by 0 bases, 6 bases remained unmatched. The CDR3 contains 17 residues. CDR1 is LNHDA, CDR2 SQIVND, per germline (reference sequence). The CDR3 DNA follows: TGTGCCAGTAGTATTTCGACAGGGGACTCAACTAATGAAAAACTGTTTTTT. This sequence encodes CASSISTGDSTNEKLFF.

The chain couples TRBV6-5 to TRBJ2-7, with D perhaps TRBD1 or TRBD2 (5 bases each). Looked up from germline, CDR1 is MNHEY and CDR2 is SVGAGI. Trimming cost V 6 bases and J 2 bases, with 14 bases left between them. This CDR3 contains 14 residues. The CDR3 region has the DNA TGTGCCAGCAGCACGGGGACGGCCACCTACGAGCAGTACTTC. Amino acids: CASSTGTATYEQYF.

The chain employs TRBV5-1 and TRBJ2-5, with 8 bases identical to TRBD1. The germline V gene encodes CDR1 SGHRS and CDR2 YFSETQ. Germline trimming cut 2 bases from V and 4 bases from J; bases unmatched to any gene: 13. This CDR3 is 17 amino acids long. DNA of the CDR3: TGCGCCAGCAGCTTCGTGACAGGGGCTCCGTCAGGAGAGACCCAGTACTTC. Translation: CASSFVTGAPSGETQYF.

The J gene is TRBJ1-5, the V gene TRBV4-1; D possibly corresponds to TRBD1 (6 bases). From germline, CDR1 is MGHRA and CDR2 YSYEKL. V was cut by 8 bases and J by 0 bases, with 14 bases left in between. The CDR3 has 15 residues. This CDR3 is CASAPTGYSNQPQHF. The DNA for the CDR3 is TGCGCCAGCGCCCCGACAGGCTATAGCAATCAGCCCCAGCATTTT.

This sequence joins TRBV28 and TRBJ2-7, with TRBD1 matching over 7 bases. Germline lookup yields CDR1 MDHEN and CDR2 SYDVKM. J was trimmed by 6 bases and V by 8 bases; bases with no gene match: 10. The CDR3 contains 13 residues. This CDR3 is CASLTGNRGEQYF. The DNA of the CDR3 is TGTGCCAGCCTGACAGGGAATCGAGGCGAGCAGTACTTC. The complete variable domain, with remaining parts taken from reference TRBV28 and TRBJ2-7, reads DVKVTQSSRYLVKRTGEKVFLECVQDMDHENMFWYRQDPGLGLRLIYFSYDVKMKEKGDIPEGYSVSREKKERFSLILESASTNQTSMYLCASLTGNRGEQYFGPGTRLTVT.

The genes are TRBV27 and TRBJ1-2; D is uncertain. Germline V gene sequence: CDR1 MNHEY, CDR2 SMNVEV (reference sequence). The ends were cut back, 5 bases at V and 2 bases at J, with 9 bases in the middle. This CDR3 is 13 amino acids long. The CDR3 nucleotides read TGTGCCAGCAGTGGCGACCGGAACTATGGCTACACCTTC. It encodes CASSGDRNYGYTF.

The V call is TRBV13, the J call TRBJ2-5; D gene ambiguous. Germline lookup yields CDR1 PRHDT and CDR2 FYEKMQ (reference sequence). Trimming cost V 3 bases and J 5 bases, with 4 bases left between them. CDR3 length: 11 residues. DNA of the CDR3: TGTGCCAGCAGCTTGGCGGAGACCCAGTACTTC. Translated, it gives CASSLAETQYF.

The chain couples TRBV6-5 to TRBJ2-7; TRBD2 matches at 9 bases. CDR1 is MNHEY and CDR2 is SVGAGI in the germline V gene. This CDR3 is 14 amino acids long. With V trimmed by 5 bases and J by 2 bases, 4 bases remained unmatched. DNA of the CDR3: TGTGCCAGCAGTGTGACTAGCGGAGCCTACGAGCAGTACTTC. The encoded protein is CASSVTSGAYEQYF.

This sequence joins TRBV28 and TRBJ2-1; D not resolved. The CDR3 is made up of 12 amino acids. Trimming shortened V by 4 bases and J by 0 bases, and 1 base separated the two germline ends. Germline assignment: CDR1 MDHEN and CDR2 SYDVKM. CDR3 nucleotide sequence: TGTGCCAGCAGTTACTCCTACAATGAGCAGTTCTTC. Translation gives CASSYSYNEQFF. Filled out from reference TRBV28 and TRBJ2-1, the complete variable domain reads DVKVTQSSRYLVKRTGEKVFLECVQDMDHENMFWYRQDPGLGLRLIYFSYDVKMKEKGDIPEGYSVSREKKERFSLILESASTNQTSMYLCASSYSYNEQFFGPGTRLTVL.

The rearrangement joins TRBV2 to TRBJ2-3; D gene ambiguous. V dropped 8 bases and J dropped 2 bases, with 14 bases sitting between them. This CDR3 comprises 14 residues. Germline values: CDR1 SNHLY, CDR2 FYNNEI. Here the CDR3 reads CASGSPVLTDTQYF. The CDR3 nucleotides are TGTGCCAGCGGGTCCCCGGTCCTCACAGATACGCAGTATTTT.

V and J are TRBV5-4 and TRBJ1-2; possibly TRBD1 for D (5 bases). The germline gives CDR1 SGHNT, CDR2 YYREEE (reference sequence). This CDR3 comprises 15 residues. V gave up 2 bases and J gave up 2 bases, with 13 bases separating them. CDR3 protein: CASSLGGKGNYGYTF. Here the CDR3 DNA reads TGTGCCAGCAGCTTAGGAGGGAAGGGGAACTATGGCTACACCTTC.

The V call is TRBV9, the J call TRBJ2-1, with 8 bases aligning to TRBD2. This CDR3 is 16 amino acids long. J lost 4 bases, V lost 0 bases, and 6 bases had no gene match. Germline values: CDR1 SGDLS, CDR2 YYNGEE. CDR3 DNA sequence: TGTGCCAGCAGCGTAGGGCCCAGCGGGAGTTACAATGAGCAGTTCTTC. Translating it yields CASSVGPSGSYNEQFF.

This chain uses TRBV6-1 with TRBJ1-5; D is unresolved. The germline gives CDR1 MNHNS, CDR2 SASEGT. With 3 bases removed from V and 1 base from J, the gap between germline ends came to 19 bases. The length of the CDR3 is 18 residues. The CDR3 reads CASSDRQRGLISNQPQHF. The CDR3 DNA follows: TGTGCCAGCAGTGATCGGCAGCGCGGACTCATCAGCAATCAGCCCCAGCATTTT.

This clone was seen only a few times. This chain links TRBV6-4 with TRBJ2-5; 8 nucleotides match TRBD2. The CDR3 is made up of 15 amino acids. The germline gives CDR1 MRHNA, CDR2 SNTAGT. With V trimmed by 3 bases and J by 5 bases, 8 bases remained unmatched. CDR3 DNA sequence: TGTGCCAGCAGTGAGCAAGCGGGAGAGGGGGAGACCCAGTACTTC. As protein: CASSEQAGEGETQYF.

CDR3 region: CASILNLGGYQPQHF. The CDR3 bases are TGTGCCAGCATTCTTAACCTTGGGGGTTATCAGCCCCAGCATTTT. The genes are TRBV28 and TRBJ1-5, with D possibly matching TRBD1 (5 bases). The CDR3 is 15 amino acids. Germline CDR1 MDHEN, CDR2 SYDVKM. The V gene lost 7 bases and the J gene lost 5 bases, with 18 bases spanning the gap.

CDR3 residues: CASSRDNSINEKLFF. CDR3 in DNA: TGTGCCAGCAGCCGAGATAACAGCATCAATGAAAAACTGTTTTTT. The gene calls are TRBV28 and TRBJ1-4; D gene ambiguous. This CDR3 is 15 amino acids long. Germline V gene sequence: CDR1 MDHEN, CDR2 SYDVKM. Trimming left V 6 bases short and J 5 bases short, with 16 bases between.

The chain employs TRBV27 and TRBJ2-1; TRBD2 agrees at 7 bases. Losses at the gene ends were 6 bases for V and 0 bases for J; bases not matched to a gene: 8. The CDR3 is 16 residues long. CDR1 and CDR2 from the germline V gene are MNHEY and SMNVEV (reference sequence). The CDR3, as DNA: TGTGCCAGCAGGGGGGGGAACCCGAGCTCCTACAATGAGCAGTTCTTC. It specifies CASRGGNPSSYNEQFF.

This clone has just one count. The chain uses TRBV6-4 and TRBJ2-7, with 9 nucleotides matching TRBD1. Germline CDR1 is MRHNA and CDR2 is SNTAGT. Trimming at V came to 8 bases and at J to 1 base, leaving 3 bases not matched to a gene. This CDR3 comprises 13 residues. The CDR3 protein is CASDGTGSYEQYF. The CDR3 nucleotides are TGTGCCAGCGACGGGACAGGGTCCTACGAGCAGTACTTC.

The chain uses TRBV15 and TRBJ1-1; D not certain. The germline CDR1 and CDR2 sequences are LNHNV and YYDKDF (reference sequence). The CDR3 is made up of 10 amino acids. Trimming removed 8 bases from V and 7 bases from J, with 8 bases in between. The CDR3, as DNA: TGTGCCACCTTCTTTGGTGAAGCTTTCTTT. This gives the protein CATFFGEAFF.

The CDR3 reads CAWTGPADNQPQHF. Written as DNA, the CDR3 is TGTGCCTGGACGGGCCCGGCGGACAATCAGCCCCAGCATTTT. The chain employs TRBV30 and TRBJ1-5; D not resolved. The CDR3 has 14 residues. The V end was cut by 4 bases, the J end by 3 bases, with 13 bases between. Germline CDR1 and CDR2: GTSNPN and SVGIG (reference sequence).

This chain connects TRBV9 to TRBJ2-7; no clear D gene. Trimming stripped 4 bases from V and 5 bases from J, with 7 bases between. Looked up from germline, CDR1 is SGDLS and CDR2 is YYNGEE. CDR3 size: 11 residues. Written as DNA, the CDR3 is TGTGCCAGCAGCTCAGAGGACGAGCAGTACTTC. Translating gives CASSSEDEQYF. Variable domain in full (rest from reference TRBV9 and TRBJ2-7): DSGVTQTPKHLITATGQRVTLRCSPRSGDLSVYWYQQSLDQGLQFLIQYYNGEERAKGNILERFSAQQFPDLHSELNLSSLELGDSALYFCASSSEDEQYFGPGTRLTVT.

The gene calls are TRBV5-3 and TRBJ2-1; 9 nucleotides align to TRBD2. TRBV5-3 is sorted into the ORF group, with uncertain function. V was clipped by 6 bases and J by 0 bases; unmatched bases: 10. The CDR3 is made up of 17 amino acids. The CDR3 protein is CARTPGPSGVSYNEQFF. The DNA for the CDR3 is TGTGCCAGAACCCCAGGGCCTAGCGGGGTCTCCTACAATGAGCAGTTCTTC.

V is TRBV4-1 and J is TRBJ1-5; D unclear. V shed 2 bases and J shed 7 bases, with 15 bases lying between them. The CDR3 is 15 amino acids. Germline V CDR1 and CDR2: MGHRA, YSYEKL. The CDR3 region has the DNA TGCGCCAGCAGCCAAATGGGGTTTGAAATCCAGCCCCAGCATTTT. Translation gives CASSQMGFEIQPQHF.